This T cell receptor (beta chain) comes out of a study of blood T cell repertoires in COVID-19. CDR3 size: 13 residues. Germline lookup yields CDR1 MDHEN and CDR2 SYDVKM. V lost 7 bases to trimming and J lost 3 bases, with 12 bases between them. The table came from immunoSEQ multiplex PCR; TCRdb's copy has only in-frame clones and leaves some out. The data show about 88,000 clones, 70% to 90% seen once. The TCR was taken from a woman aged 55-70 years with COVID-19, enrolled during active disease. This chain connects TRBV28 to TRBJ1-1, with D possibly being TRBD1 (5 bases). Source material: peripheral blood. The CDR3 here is CASNPGGYTEAFF. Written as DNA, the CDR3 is TGTGCCAGCAATCCCGGGGGGTACACTGAAGCTTTCTTT.